Each of the 9 T cell receptor beta chains below was sequenced from the same sample in a study of T cell repertoires in cytomegalovirus infection. TCRdb reanalysed the reads using MiXCR and keeps one entry per CDR3 protein. The table lists 250,000 to 300,000 distinct CDR3 sequences, 25% of them singletons, with approximately 13% in the top ten. The sequenced sample consisted of PBMCs. The origin of the receptors is a human donor in good health (CMV status not recorded). Some clones in this sample may be carry-over from other donors' samples.

Remarks on this clonotype: Being one base from a much bigger clone, this may be a read error. The V call is TRBV28, the J call TRBJ1-1; no clear D gene. Germline lookup yields CDR1 MDHEN and CDR2 SYDVKM. The CDR3 covers 14 residues. The ends were cut back, 8 bases at V and 7 bases at J, with 20 bases in the middle. In nucleotides, the CDR3 is TGTGCCAGCCGCTCTCCCGCTGGAGTCCTTGAAGCTTTCTTT. Translation: CASRSPAGVLEAFF.

Ten or more counts support this clonotype. The chain combines TRBV7-2 with TRBJ2-5; 16 bases line up with TRBD2. Germline CDR1 SGHTA, CDR2 FQGNSA. The CDR3 extends over 18 amino acids. J gave up 5 bases and V 5 bases, and 11 bases lay outside the gene matches. The CDR3 nucleotides read TGTGCCAGCAGCGGACCGGGACTAGCGGGGGGGCTGCGCGAGACCCAGTACTTC. It translates to CASSGPGLAGGLRETQYF.

In the case of this clonotype: Mismatch with germline at one junction end may stem from a read error. The V gene is TRBV7-8, the J gene TRBJ2-3; D call uncertain. Germline V gene lookup returns CDR1 SGHVS and CDR2 FQNEAQ. The CDR3 is 8 amino acids. The DNA for the CDR3 is TGTGCCGGCCAACCGGGCCGTTTT. Protein sequence: CAGQPGRF.

The V gene is TRBV20-1, the J gene TRBJ1-5, with a possible D match to TRBD1 (6 bases). This CDR3 has 14 amino acids. V lost 1 base, J lost 3 bases, and 10 bases lay in between. Germline V gene lookup returns CDR1 DFQATT and CDR2 SNEGSKA (reference sequence). CDR3: CSARGTGTNQPQHF. The CDR3 region has the DNA TGCAGTGCTAGAGGCACAGGGACCAATCAGCCCCAGCATTTT.

This clonotype came up a few times. This chain links TRBV5-1 with TRBJ2-5, with 9 nucleotides matching TRBD1. The CDR3 has 15 amino acids. Unmatched junction bases numbered 6, after V lost 5 bases and J lost 1 base. Germline V gives CDR1 SGHRS, CDR2 YFSETQ. CDR3 nucleotides: TGCGCCAGCAGATGGACAGGGGCGATCCAAGAGACCCAGTACTTC. Translating it yields CASRWTGAIQETQYF.

This chain uses TRBV28 with TRBJ2-1; the match to TRBD2 covers 8 bases. This CDR3 is 17 amino acids long. CDR1 and CDR2 (germline): MDHEN, SYDVKM. The ends lost 6 bases at V and 4 bases at J; junction bases unmatched: 14. CDR3 bases: TGTGCCAGCAGCTATTACGCCGGGAGGGCCGCTTACAATGAGCAGTTCTTC. As protein: CASSYYAGRAAYNEQFF.

This clonotype was seen a few times. The conserved final phenylalanine or tryptophan is absent from the CDR3, which likely points to a read error. V usage is TRBV27 and J usage is TRBJ1-5; D is perhaps TRBD1 (5 bases). There are 14 residues in the CDR3. V gave up 5 bases and J gave up 6 bases, with 14 bases separating them. The germline CDR1 and CDR2 sequences are MNHEY and SMNVEV (reference sequence). The CDR3 protein is CASSHGAPLQPQHS. In DNA form, the CDR3 reads TGTGCCAGCAGTCACGGGGCACCTCTTCAGCCCCAGCATTCT.

This clonotype was observed many times. The chain links TRBV4-1 to TRBJ1-4; D is unresolved. The CDR3 runs 14 residues. V dropped 0 bases and J dropped 8 bases, with 10 bases sitting between them. The V gene's germline CDR1 is MGHRA and CDR2 YSYEKL. CDR3 coding DNA: TGCGCCAGCAGCCAAGATGCGGTAGGAGAAAAACTGTTTTTT. It yields the protein CASSQDAVGEKLFF.

This clonotype appeared once. This chain uses TRBV6-1 with TRBJ1-2, with 8 bases fitting TRBD1. Germline assignment: CDR1 MNHNS and CDR2 SASEGT. CDR3 size: 13 residues. V shed 6 bases, J shed 7 bases, and the junction held 7 bases outside the gene matches. The CDR3 protein is CASRKGQVSGYTF. CDR3 bases: TGTGCCAGCAGAAAGGGACAGGTTTCTGGCTACACCTTC.